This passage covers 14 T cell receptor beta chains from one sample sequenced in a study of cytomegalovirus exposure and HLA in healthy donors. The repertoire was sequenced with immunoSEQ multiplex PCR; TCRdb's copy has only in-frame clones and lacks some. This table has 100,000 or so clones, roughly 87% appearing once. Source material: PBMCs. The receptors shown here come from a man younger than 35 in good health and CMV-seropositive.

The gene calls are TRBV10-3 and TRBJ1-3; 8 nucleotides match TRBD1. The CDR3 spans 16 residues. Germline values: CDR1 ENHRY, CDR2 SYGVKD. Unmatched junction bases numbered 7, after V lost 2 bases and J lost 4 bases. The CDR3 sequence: CAISEPGQVKGNTIYF. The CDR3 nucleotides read TGTGCCATCAGTGAGCCGGGACAGGTAAAAGGAAACACCATATATTTT.

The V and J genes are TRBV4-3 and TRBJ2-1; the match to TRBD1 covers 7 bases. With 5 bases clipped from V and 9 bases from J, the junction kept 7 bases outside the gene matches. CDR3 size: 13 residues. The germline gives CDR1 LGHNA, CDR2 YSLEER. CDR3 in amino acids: CASSDREEGEQFF. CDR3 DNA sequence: TGCGCCAGCAGCGACAGGGAAGAGGGTGAGCAGTTCTTC.

The CDR3 loop is CASSQRLKGGTAYEQYF. Written as DNA, the CDR3 is TGTGCCAGCAGCCAACGCCTAAAGGGCGGGACGGCCTACGAGCAGTACTTC. The chain carries TRBV4-2 and TRBJ2-7, with a weak D call TRBD2 (6 bases). Germline CDR1 is LGHNA and CDR2 is YNFKEQ. V gave up 2 bases and J gave up 2 bases, with 19 bases separating them. The length of the CDR3 is 17 residues.

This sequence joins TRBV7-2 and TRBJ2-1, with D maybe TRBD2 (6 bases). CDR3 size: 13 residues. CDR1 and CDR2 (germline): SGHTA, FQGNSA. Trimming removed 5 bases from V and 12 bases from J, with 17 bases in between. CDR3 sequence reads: CASSQGQLASQFF. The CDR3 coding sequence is TGTGCCAGCAGCCAAGGACAACTAGCCTCGCAGTTCTTC.

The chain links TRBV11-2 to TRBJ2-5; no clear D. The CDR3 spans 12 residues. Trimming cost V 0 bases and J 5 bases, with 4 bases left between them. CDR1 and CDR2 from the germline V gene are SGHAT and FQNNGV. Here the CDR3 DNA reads TGTGCCAGCAGCTTAGATATCGAGACCCAGTACTTC. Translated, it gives CASSLDIETQYF.

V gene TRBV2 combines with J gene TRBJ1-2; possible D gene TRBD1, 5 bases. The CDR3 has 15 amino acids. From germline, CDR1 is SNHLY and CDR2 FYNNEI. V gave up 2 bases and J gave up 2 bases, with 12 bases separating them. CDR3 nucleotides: TGTGCCAGCAGTGAACCAGGGAATTCGAACTATGGCTACACCTTC. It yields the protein CASSEPGNSNYGYTF. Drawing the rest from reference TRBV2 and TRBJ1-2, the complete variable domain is EPEVTQTPSHQVTQMGQEVILRCVPISNHLYFYWYRQILGQKVEFLVSFYNNEISEKSEIFDDQFSVERPDGSNFTLKIRSTKLEDSAMYFCASSEPGNSNYGYTFGSGTRLTVV.

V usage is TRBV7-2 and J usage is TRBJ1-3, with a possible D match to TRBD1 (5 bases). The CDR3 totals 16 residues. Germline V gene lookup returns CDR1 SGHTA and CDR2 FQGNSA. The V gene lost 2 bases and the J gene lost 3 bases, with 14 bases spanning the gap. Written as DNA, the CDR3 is TGTGCCAGCAGCTTATTCGCAGGGAGGAATGGAAACACCATATATTTT. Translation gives CASSLFAGRNGNTIYF.

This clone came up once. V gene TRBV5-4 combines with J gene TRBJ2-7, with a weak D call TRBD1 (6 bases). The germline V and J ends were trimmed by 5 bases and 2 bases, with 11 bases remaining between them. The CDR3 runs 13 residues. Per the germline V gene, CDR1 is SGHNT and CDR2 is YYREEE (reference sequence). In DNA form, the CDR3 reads TGTGCCAGCAGTTTTGACAGGACCTACGAGCAGTACTTC. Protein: CASSFDRTYEQYF.

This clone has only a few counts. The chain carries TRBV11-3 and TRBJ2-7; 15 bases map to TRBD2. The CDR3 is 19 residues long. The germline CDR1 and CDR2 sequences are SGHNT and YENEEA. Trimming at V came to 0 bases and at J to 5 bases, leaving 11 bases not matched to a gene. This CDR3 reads CASSLEAPGLAGGNNEQYF. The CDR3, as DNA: TGTGCCAGCAGCTTAGAAGCGCCGGGACTAGCGGGAGGTAACAACGAGCAGTACTTC.

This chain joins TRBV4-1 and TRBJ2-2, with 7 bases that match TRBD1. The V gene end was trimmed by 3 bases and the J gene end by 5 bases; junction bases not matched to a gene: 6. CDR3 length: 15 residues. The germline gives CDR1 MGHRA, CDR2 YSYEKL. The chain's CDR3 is CASSQGDRETGELFF. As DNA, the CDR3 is TGCGCCAGCAGCCAGGGAGACAGGGAAACCGGGGAGCTGTTTTTT.

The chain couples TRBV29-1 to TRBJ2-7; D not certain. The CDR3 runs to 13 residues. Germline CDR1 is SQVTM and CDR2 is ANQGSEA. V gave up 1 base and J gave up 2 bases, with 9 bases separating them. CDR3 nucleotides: TGCAGCGTTGAAGGGCCAGTTACCTACGAGCAGTACTTC. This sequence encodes CSVEGPVTYEQYF.

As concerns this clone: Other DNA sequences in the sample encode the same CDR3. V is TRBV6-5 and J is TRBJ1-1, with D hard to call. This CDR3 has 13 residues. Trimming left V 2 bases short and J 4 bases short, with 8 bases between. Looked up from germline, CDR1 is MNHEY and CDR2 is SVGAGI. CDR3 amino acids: CASSYRGGTEAFF. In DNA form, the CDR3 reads TGTGCCAGCAGTTACCGGGGTGGCACTGAAGCTTTCTTT.

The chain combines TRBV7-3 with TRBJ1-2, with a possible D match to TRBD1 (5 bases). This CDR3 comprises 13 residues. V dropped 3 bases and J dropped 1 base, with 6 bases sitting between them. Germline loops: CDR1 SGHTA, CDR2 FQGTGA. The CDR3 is CASSLDNNYGYTF. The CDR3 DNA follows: TGTGCCAGCAGCTTGGACAATAACTATGGCTACACCTTC.

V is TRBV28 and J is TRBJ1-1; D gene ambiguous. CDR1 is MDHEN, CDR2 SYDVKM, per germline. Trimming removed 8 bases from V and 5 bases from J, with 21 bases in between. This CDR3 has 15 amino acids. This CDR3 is CASRRVTTGYTEAFF. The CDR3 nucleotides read TGTGCCAGCCGGAGGGTAACGACGGGATATACTGAAGCTTTCTTT.